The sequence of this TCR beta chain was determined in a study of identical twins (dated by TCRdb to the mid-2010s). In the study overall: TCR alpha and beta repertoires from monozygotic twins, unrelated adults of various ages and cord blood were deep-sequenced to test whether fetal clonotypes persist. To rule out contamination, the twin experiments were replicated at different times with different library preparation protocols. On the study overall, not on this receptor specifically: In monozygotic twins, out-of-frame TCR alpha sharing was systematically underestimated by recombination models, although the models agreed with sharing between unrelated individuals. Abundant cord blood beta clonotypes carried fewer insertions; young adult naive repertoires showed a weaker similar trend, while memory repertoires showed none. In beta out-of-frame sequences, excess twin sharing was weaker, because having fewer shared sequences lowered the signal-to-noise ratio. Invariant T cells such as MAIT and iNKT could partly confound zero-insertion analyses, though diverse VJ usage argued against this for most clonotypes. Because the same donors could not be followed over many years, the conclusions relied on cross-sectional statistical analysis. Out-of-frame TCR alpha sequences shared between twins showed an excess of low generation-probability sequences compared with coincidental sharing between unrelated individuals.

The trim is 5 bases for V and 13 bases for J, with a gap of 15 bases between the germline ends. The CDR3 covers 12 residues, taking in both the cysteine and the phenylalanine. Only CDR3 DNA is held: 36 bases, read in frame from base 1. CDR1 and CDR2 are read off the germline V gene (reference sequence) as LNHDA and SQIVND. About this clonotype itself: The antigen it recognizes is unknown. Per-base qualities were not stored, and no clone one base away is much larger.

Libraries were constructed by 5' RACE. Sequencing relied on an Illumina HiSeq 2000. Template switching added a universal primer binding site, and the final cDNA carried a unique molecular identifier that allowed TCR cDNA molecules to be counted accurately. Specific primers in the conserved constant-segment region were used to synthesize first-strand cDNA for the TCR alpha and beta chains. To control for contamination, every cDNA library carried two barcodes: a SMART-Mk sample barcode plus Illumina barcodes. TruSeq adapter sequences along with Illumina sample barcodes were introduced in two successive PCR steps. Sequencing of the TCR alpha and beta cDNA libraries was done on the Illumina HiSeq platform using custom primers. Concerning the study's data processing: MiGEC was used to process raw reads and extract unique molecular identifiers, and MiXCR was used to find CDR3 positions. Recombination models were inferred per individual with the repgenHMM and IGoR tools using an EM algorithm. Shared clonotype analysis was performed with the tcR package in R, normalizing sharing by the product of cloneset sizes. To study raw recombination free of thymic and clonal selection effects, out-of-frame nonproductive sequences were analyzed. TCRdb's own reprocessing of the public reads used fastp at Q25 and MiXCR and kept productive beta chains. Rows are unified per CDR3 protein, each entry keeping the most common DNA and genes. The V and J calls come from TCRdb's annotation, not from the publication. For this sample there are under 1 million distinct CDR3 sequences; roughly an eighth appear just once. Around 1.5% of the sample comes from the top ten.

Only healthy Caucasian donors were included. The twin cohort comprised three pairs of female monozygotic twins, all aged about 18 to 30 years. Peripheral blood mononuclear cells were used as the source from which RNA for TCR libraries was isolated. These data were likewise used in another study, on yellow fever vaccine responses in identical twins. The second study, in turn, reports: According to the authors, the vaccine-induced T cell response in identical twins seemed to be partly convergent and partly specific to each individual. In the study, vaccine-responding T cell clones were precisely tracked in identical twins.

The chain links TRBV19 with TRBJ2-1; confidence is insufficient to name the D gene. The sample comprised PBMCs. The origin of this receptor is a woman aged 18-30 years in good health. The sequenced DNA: TGTGCCAGTAGTGTAGCTAACACGGAACAGTTCTTC. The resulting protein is CASSVANTEQFF.